These 16 T cell receptor beta chains share one sample of origin, sequenced in a study of cytomegalovirus exposure and HLA in healthy donors. The PCR was carried out with 60 Vbeta primers and 13 Jbeta primers. TCRdb's copy holds only in-frame clones and misses some; the assay was immunoSEQ multiplex PCR. The repertoire holds under 300,000 clones, with 84% as singletons. The sequenced sample consisted of PBMCs. These receptors were obtained from a woman in her thirties or forties in good health and CMV-seropositive.

The CDR3 protein is CASSAEGNTEAFF. CDR3 coding DNA: TGTGCCAGCAGCGCCGAGGGGAACACTGAAGCTTTCTTT. The rearrangement uses TRBV9 and TRBJ1-1, with D unresolved. Germline V lookup: CDR1 SGDLS, CDR2 YYNGEE. This CDR3 region has 13 residues. V lost 3 bases and J lost 1, with 7 bases in between.

The CDR3 protein is CASSFVPGSTDTQYF. The CDR3 coding sequence is TGTGCCAGCAGCTTTGTTCCGGGGAGCACAGATACGCAGTATTTT. The genes are TRBV5-4 and TRBJ2-3; tentative D call: TRBD2 (5 bases). Trimming took off 2 bases at V and 0 bases at J, with 10 bases between the two ends. The CDR3 length is 15 residues. Per germline, CDR1 SGHNT and CDR2 YYREEE (reference sequence).

The chain links TRBV9 to TRBJ2-1; the match to TRBD2 covers 7 bases. The CDR3 runs 16 residues. CDR1 and CDR2 from the germline V gene are SGDLS and YYNGEE. The J segment lost 0 bases and the V segment lost 2 bases, leaving 5 bases of the junction unmatched. Here the CDR3 reads CASSVFGGSSYNEQFF. The CDR3, as DNA: TGTGCCAGCAGCGTCTTCGGCGGGAGCTCCTACAATGAGCAGTTCTTC.

The rearrangement uses TRBV7-2 and TRBJ2-1; D gene uncertain. V lost 8 bases and J 0 bases, leaving 8 bases between the germline ends. This CDR3 is built from 13 residues. Germline V gene lookup returns CDR1 SGHTA and CDR2 FQGNSA. The CDR3 sequence: CASAGSSYNEQFF. The CDR3 nucleotides read TGTGCCAGCGCCGGTAGCTCCTACAATGAGCAGTTCTTC.

The rearrangement uses TRBV7-2 and TRBJ2-1; maybe TRBD1 (6 bases). V lost 5 bases to trimming and J lost 3 bases, with 17 bases between them. From germline, CDR1 is SGHTA and CDR2 FQGNSA. The CDR3 runs 16 residues. The CDR3 sequence: CASSTQGGMGYNEQFF. CDR3 DNA: TGTGCCAGCAGCACCCAAGGGGGAATGGGCTACAATGAGCAGTTCTTC.

The V gene is TRBV27, the J gene TRBJ2-1, with 10 bases matching TRBD1. The J segment lost 4 bases and the V segment lost 1 base, leaving 1 base of the junction unmatched. CDR3 length: 15 residues. CDR1 and CDR2 (germline): MNHEY, SMNVEV (reference sequence). CDR3 sequence: CASSLLGQGYNEQFF. DNA of the CDR3: TGTGCCAGCAGTTTATTGGGACAGGGGTACAATGAGCAGTTCTTC.

J is TRBJ1-1 and V is TRBV15; D remains unclear. CDR1 is LNHNV, CDR2 YYDKDF, per germline (reference sequence). Trimming left V 1 base short and J 1 base short, with 7 bases between. The CDR3 consists of 14 residues. As DNA, the CDR3 is TGTGCCACCAGCAGAGTCAACACGAACACTGAAGCTTTCTTT. Translated: CATSRVNTNTEAFF.

This clone is a singleton in its sample. In DNA, the CDR3 is TGTGCCAGCTGCCATCCGGGGACACTGACTTTC. It specifies CASCHPGTLTF. This chain connects TRBV5-8 to TRBJ2-6, with a possible D match to TRBD1 (6 bases). The CDR3 has 11 residues. With 7 bases removed from V and 16 bases from J, the gap between germline ends came to 15 bases. Germline CDR1 and CDR2: SGHTS and YDEGEE. Complete variable domain (other parts from reference TRBV5-8 and TRBJ2-6): EAGVTQSPTHLIKTRGQQATLRCSPISGHTSVYWYQQALGLGLQFLLWYDEGEERNRGNFPPRFSGRQFPNYSSELNVNALELEDSALYLCASCHPGTLTFGAGSRLTVL.

This clone has only a few counts. The V and J genes are TRBV27 and TRBJ2-7, with 9 bases matching TRBD1. The length of the CDR3 is 14 residues. Germline CDR1 and CDR2: MNHEY and SMNVEV (reference sequence). The V segment lost 5 bases and the J segment 9 bases; nucleotides outside the gene matches: 11. The chain's CDR3 is CASSPAGTGSGQYF. CDR3 bases: TGTGCCAGCAGTCCAGCGGGGACAGGGTCCGGGCAGTACTTC.

This clone was seen just once. This chain connects TRBV7-9 to TRBJ2-7, with D hard to call. The germline V gene encodes CDR1 SEHNR and CDR2 FQNEAQ (reference sequence). V was pared by 1 base and J by 3 bases, with 7 bases between. This CDR3 is built from 13 residues. The CDR3 spells CASSLVVSYEQYF. In DNA, the CDR3 is TGTGCCAGCAGCTTAGTGGTGAGCTACGAGCAGTACTTC.

Only a few counts were recorded for this clone. This sample includes further DNA sequences coding for the same CDR3. The V gene is TRBV5-1, the J gene TRBJ2-5; D gene ambiguous. The CDR3 runs to 14 residues. Trimming pared 1 base from V and 1 base from J, leaving 8 bases between. From germline, CDR1 is SGHRS and CDR2 YFSETQ. CDR3 sequence: CASSLLSGQETQYF. The CDR3 region has the DNA TGCGCCAGCAGCTTGTTGTCAGGCCAAGAGACCCAGTACTTC.

This clone was counted once. The chain joins TRBV11-2 to TRBJ2-3, with 7 bases aligning to TRBD1. The CDR3 runs 16 residues. Germline V gives CDR1 SGHAT, CDR2 FQNNGV. With V trimmed by 5 bases and J by 0 bases, 8 bases remained unmatched. The CDR3 sequence: CASSRGQAASTDTQYF. CDR3 DNA sequence: TGTGCCAGCAGCCGTGGACAGGCTGCTAGCACAGATACGCAGTATTTT.

The chain recombines TRBV6-5 with TRBJ1-3; D uncertain. The V end was cut by 7 bases, the J end by 1 base, with 8 bases between. Per germline, CDR1 MNHEY and CDR2 SVGAGI. The CDR3 is 13 residues long. CDR3 in DNA: TGTGCCAGCAAGGAGGGATCTGGAAACACCATATATTTT. This gives the protein CASKEGSGNTIYF.

The V gene is TRBV29-1, the J gene TRBJ1-1; unclear D gene. The V gene's germline CDR1 is SQVTM and CDR2 ANQGSEA. This CDR3 spans 11 amino acids. Between the trimmed V and J ends, which lost 5 bases and 11 bases, there was a span of 15 bases. The CDR3: CSVQRPGGAFF. CDR3 DNA: TGCAGCGTTCAAAGGCCCGGAGGGGCTTTCTTT.

This clone is a singleton in its sample. The rearrangement links TRBV7-8 to TRBJ2-3, with a weak D call TRBD2 (5 bases). The CDR3 is 15 amino acids. In germline, CDR1 is SGHVS, CDR2 FQNEAQ. V lost 4 bases to trimming and J lost 6 bases, with 17 bases between them. Written as DNA, the CDR3 is TGTGCCAGCAGCTCCATTACGGGATCGGGGGATACGCAGTATTTT. It specifies CASSSITGSGDTQYF.

This clone was found once. The rearrangement joins TRBV4-2 to TRBJ2-7; TRBD2 aligns across 11 bases. The CDR3 consists of 15 residues. The germline V gene has CDR1 LGHNA and CDR2 YNFKEQ. V dropped 3 bases and J dropped 4; count of bases not matched to a gene: 5. The CDR3 spells CASSQFGTSGYEQYF. CDR3 DNA: TGTGCCAGCAGCCAGTTCGGGACTAGCGGATACGAGCAGTACTTC.